This T cell receptor (beta chain) was retrieved from a study of blood T cell repertoires in COVID-19. At the level of the study: COVID-19 samples from acute and convalescent phases originated in the United States, Italy and Spain. PBMCs, B-cell-depleted T cells, or T cells were the source of the cDNA or gDNA that made up the material.

V lost 4 bases and J lost 8; bases outside the gene matches: 12. This CDR3 is built from 16 residues. Germline assignment: CDR1 MDHEN and CDR2 SYDVKM. Authors' processing steps: Amplification with reference gene primers provided the estimates of nucleated cell counts. Sequencing used immunoSEQ multiplex PCR; TCRdb keeps in-frame clones, though not all of them. D and trimming were read from the DNA, whereas the V and J calls and clone size are those reported in that table. The table has a few hundred thousand clones, approximately 90% seen once; the top ten hold roughly 4%. This TCR was recovered from a man between 18 and 29 years old with active or convalescent COVID-19. This sequence joins TRBV28 and TRBJ1-4; 8 nucleotides align to TRBD1. Material: peripheral blood. CDR3 in DNA: TGTGCCAGCAGTTCGGACAGGGAATTTAATGGAGAAAAACTGTTTTTT. It codes for CASSSDREFNGEKLFF.